This is a list of T cell receptor beta chains from one sample in a study of read filtering for tumor transcriptome and immune sequencing. TCRdb used MiXCR to reprocess the reads, holding one entry per CDR3 protein. The sample has roughly 35,000 distinct CDR3 sequences, roughly 15% seen once; the top ten hold about 39%. Sequencing was done on a sample of a population of CD138-negative cells sorted from bone marrow. Source of these receptors: a donor at least 40 years old with multiple myeloma. The CDR3 runs from the conserved cysteine through the conserved F or W. The order of the fields is J gene, V gene, D gene, clone size, CDR3 DNA, CDR3 protein. A D gene is named only where the DNA matches it firmly. Clone size is stated in some rows and not others, as once, few, many or a class when expanded.

j_gene: TRBJ2-1
v_gene: TRBV10-3
d_gene: TRBD2
abundance: many
CDR3nt: TGTGCCATCAATAGCGGGAGGGCCCCCGAGCAGTTCTTC
CDR3aa: CAINSGRAPEQFF

j_gene: TRBJ2-7
v_gene: TRBV14
d_gene: TRBD1
abundance: many
CDR3nt: TGTGCCAGCAGCCAAGAATACCAGGGACAGCCAAGGGAAGAGCAGTACTTC
CDR3aa: CASSQEYQGQPREEQYF

j_gene: TRBJ2-3
v_gene: TRBV20-1
d_gene: TRBD1
abundance: many
CDR3nt: TGCAGTGCCCCAACCAACGGACAGGGGAGCACAGATACGCAGTATTTT
CDR3aa: CSAPTNGQGSTDTQYF

j_gene: TRBJ2-1
v_gene: TRBV30
d_gene: TRBD2
abundance: many
CDR3nt: TGTGCCTGGAGAAACACTGTGGCGGGAGTGTCCTACAATGAGCAGTTCTTC
CDR3aa: CAWRNTVAGVSYNEQFF

j_gene: TRBJ2-1
v_gene: TRBV3-1
d_gene: TRBD2
abundance: NA
CDR3nt: TGTGCCAGCAGCCAAGATTGGACTAGCGGGAGCCTTTACAATGAGCAGTTCTTC
CDR3aa: CASSQDWTSGSLYNEQFF

j_gene: TRBJ2-5
v_gene: TRBV6-2/TRBV6-3
d_gene: NA
abundance: many
CDR3nt: TGTGCCAGCAGTTACACAGGTGGCGTTGAGACCCAGTACTTC
CDR3aa: CASSYTGGVETQYF

j_gene: TRBJ1-6
v_gene: TRBV4-1
d_gene: NA
abundance: many
CDR3nt: TGCGCCAGCAGCCCCCGGACCTCCGATAATTCACCCCTCCACTTT
CDR3aa: CASSPRTSDNSPLHF

j_gene: TRBJ1-2
v_gene: TRBV27
d_gene: NA
abundance: many
CDR3nt: TGTGCCAGCAGTCTAGATGAGGAGGACTGCCCGACTTTCTATGGCTACACCTTC
CDR3aa: CASSLDEEDCPTFYGYTF

j_gene: TRBJ2-1
v_gene: TRBV7-9
d_gene: NA
abundance: many
CDR3nt: TGTGCCAGCACTCGTGGGGGTGAGGTCGATGAGCAGTTCTTC
CDR3aa: CASTRGGEVDEQFF

j_gene: TRBJ1-1
v_gene: TRBV7-3
d_gene: NA
abundance: many
CDR3nt: TGTGCCAGCAGCTTCGGAGGGATGAACACTGAAGCTTTCTTT
CDR3aa: CASSFGGMNTEAFF

j_gene: TRBJ2-1
v_gene: TRBV6-2/TRBV6-3
d_gene: NA
abundance: few
CDR3nt: TGTGCCAGCAGTTACTCAGGTCCCGGAGCCTACTACAATGGGCAGCTCTTC
CDR3aa: CASSYSGPGAYYNGQLF